This TCR beta chain came from a study of Graves' ophthalmopathy and Graves' hyperthyroidism. About the study: Specimen type is peripheral blood, obtained at initial diagnosis before any treatment.

Trimming left V 0 bases short and J 3 bases short, with 10 bases between. Germline CDR1 and CDR2: SGDLS and YYNGEE. This CDR3 region has 14 residues. Hyperthyroidism counted as stable given no ophthalmopathy within 18 months of follow-up. About this clonotype itself: A much larger clone is a single base away; this may be a read error.

CDR3 regions of TCR beta were amplified from RNA transcripts. HTBI-primed first-round RT-PCR preceded second-round multiplex PCR. TCRdb called the multiplex PCR reads again in MiXCR, with one record for every CDR3 protein. In the table there are under 800,000 distinct CDR3 sequences, about 24% of which are singletons. The genes are TRBV9 and TRBJ2-7, with a possible D match to TRBD2 (5 bases). Sequencing was carried out using peripheral blood. The source of this sequence is a woman between 18 and 29 years old with stable Graves' hyperthyroidism. Some clones in this sample may be carry-over from other donors' samples. The CDR3, as DNA: TGTGCCAGCAGCGTAGGGACGGAGGACTACGAGCAGTACGTC. Translation gives CASSVGTEDYEQYV.